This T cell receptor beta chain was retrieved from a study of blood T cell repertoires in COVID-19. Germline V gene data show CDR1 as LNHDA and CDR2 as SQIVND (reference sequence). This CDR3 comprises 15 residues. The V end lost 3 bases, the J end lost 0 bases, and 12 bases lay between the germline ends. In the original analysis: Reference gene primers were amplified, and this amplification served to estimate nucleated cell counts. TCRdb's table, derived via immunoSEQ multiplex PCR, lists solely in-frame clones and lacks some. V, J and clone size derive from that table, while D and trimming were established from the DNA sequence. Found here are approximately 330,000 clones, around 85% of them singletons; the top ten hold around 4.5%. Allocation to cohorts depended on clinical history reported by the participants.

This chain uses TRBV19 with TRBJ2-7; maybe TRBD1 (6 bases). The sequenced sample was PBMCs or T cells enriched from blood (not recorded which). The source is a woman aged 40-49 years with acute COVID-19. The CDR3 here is CASSIGRGSSYEQYF. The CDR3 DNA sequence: TGTGCCAGTAGTATCGGCAGGGGAAGCTCCTACGAGCAGTACTTC.